The sequence of this TCR beta chain was determined in a study of technical replicates of blood from a handful of donors. The CDR3 covers 12 residues. Germline V gene data show CDR1 as LNHDA and CDR2 as SQIVND (reference sequence). The V end was cut by 6 bases, the J end by 3 bases, with 8 bases between. The protocol was immunoSEQ multiplex PCR, while the TCRdb copy is restricted to in-frame clones and leaves out a portion. The table has about 90,000 clones, roughly 93% seen once. The clonotype comes from a human donor in good health. The chain links TRBV19 to TRBJ1-1; D ambiguous. Input material: T cells isolated from PBMCs. The CDR3 coding sequence is TGTGCCAGTAGCGTTTCTGACACTGAAGCTTTCTTT. This gives the protein CASSVSDTEAFF. Full variable domain (missing parts from reference TRBV19 and TRBJ1-1): DGGITQSPKYLFRKEGQNVTLSCEQNLNHDAMYWYRQDPGQGLRLIYYSQIVNDFQKGDIAEGYSVSREKKESFPLTVTSAQKNPTAFYLCASSVSDTEAFFGQGTRLTVV.